This T cell receptor beta chain was sequenced for a study of blood T cell repertoires in COVID-19. Study details: The United States, Italy and Spain supplied acute and convalescent COVID-19 samples. Nucleic acid was either cDNA or gDNA, and it came from T cells, B-cell-depleted T cells, or PBMCs.

The V end lost 1 base, the J end lost 2 bases, and 5 bases lay between the germline ends. CDR3 length: 13 amino acids. From germline, CDR1 is SGHTA and CDR2 FQGNSA. Authors' methods: For nucleated cells, counts were estimated from reference gene primer amplification. Sequencing used immunoSEQ multiplex PCR; TCRdb keeps in-frame clones, though not all of them. For V, J and clone size, that table is used; D and trimming come from the DNA. The sample records some 150,000 clones, less than 90% being singletons. V and J are TRBV7-2 and TRBJ1-2; no clear D gene. The source is a human donor with acute COVID-19. The donor label of this sample is uncertain. Sample: PBMCs or T cells enriched from blood (not recorded which). The CDR3 spells CASSLGVNYGYTF. The CDR3 DNA sequence: TGTGCCAGCAGCTTAGGAGTCAACTATGGCTACACCTTC. Supplemented by reference TRBV7-2 and TRBJ1-2, the full variable domain reads GAGVSQSPSNKVTEKGKDVELRCDPISGHTALYWYRQSLGQGLEFLIYFQGNSAPDKSGLPSDRFSAERTGGSVSTLTIQRTQQEDSAVYLCASSLGVNYGYTFGSGTRLTVV.